The T cell receptor beta chain described here comes from a study of blood T cell repertoires in COVID-19. There are a few counts of this clone. The V gene's germline CDR1 is SGHDT and CDR2 YYEEEE. V lost 2 bases and J lost 6, with 17 bases in between. The CDR3 loop spans 15 amino acids. Libraries were prepared by immunoSEQ multiplex PCR; TCRdb keeps only in-frame clonotypes and omits some of them. The sample has about 41,000 clones; nearly 90% are singletons. The sequence was obtained from a man in his 60s with acute or convalescent COVID-19. The rearrangement joins TRBV5-6 to TRBJ1-1, with a tentative D call TRBD1 (5 bases). Sequencing was performed on peripheral blood. CDR3: CASSFTGQGLPEAFF. Here the CDR3 DNA reads TGTGCCAGCAGCTTCACGGGCCAGGGCTTACCTGAAGCTTTCTTT. The variable domain in full, completed from reference TRBV5-6 and TRBJ1-1, reads DAGVTQSPTHLIKTRGQQVTLRCSPKSGHDTVSWYQQALGQGPQFIFQYYEEEERQRGNFPDRFSGHQFPNYSSELNVNALLLGDSALYLCASSFTGQGLPEAFFGQGTRLTVV.